These 25 T cell receptor beta chains originate from one sample sequenced in a study of T-cell reconstitution after alpha-beta-depleted transplantation in children. Unique molecular identifiers were used in preparing the TCRbeta library. Each CDR3 protein is one row after TCRdb ran MiXCR on the PCR reads. The sample carries some 200,000 distinct CDR3 sequences, 5% to 7.5% recorded once. This sample comprised PBMCs, obtained before TCRalphabeta/CD19-depleted stem cell transplant. The receptors shown here come from a girl under three years old with combined immunodeficiency, due to receive a stem cell transplant.

This clonotype was recorded at least ten times. V usage is TRBV12-3 or TRBV12-4 and J usage is TRBJ2-7; a possible D gene is TRBD2 (6 bases). The length of the CDR3 is 13 residues. Trimming pared 3 bases from V and 3 bases from J, leaving 9 bases between. The CDR3 sequence is CASSLMGGYEQYF. CDR3 in DNA: TGTGCCAGCAGTTTGATGGGAGGCTACGAGCAGTACTTC.

For this clonotype: A read error is possible here, since a much larger clone lies one base away. Since no conserved phenylalanine or tryptophan closes the CDR3, a read error is the likely cause. The chain uses TRBV12-3 or TRBV12-4 and TRBJ1-5; D remains ambiguous. V was pared by 3 bases and J by 5 bases, with 8 bases between. This CDR3 is built from 13 residues. The CDR3 sequence is CASSLGGYQPQHC. The CDR3 bases are TGTGCCAGCAGTTTGGGAGGGTATCAGCCCCAGCATTGT.

The chain is built from TRBV3-1 and TRBJ2-3; D gene unclear. Germline V gives CDR1 LGHDT, CDR2 YNNKEL (reference sequence). This CDR3 has 16 residues. The V and J ends lost 0 bases and 0 bases respectively, with 10 bases between them. The CDR3 loop is CASSQDTSVSTDTQYF. CDR3 nucleotide sequence: TGTGCCAGCAGCCAAGATACCAGCGTAAGCACAGATACGCAGTATTTT.

At least ten counts were recorded for this clonotype. The chain couples TRBV11-2 to TRBJ2-6, with D unclear. The CDR3 totals 16 residues. From germline, CDR1 is SGHAT and CDR2 FQNNGV. V dropped 3 bases and J dropped 0 bases, with 9 bases sitting between them. CDR3 amino acids: CASSFSTSSGANVLTF. CDR3 in DNA: TGTGCCAGCAGCTTTAGCACCTCCTCTGGGGCCAACGTCCTGACTTTC.

This clonotype was observed many times. The chain employs TRBV12-3 or TRBV12-4 and TRBJ2-7; 12 bases align to TRBD2. The CDR3 runs 13 residues. V gave up 9 bases and J gave up 4 bases; unmatched junction bases: 4. The chain's CDR3 is CASELAGGYEQYF. CDR3 bases: TGTGCCAGTGAACTAGCGGGAGGTTACGAGCAGTACTTC.

This clonotype was seen at least ten times. J is TRBJ2-1 and V is TRBV12-3 or TRBV12-4, with TRBD2 matching 9 bases. CDR3 length: 16 residues. V was pared by 1 base and J by 7 bases, with 8 bases of the junction left unmatched. The CDR3 spells CASSLGSSGRWNEQFF. The CDR3, as DNA: TGTGCCAGCAGTTTAGGGTCCAGCGGGAGGTGGAATGAGCAGTTCTTC.

There are many counts of this clonotype. The chain is built from TRBV7-8 and TRBJ2-7; either TRBD1 or TRBD2 may fit D (6 bases each). The V end was cut by 5 bases, the J end by 0 bases, with 17 bases between. The CDR3 is made up of 16 amino acids. Germline V gene data show CDR1 as SGHVS and CDR2 as FQNEAQ. The CDR3 DNA reads as TGTGCCAGCAGCCCCGGGGACTTAGGGGGCTCCTACGAGCAGTACTTC. Translated, it gives CASSPGDLGGSYEQYF.

This clonotype was seen repeatedly, ten times or more. The V gene is TRBV7-2, the J gene TRBJ2-7; D might be TRBD1 or TRBD2, each matching 5 bases. Trimming removed 5 bases at V and 0 bases at J, with 11 bases between. This CDR3 comprises 14 residues. Per germline, CDR1 SGHTA and CDR2 FQGNSA. As DNA, the CDR3 is TGTGCCAGCAGCCAACTGAGGGGCTCCTACGAGCAGTACTTC. Amino acids: CASSQLRGSYEQYF.

This clonotype was seen at least ten times. The chain carries TRBV25-1 and TRBJ2-5; D might be TRBD1 (7 bases). CDR1 and CDR2 from the germline V gene are MGHDK and SYGVNS. This CDR3 is built from 15 residues. Trimming cost V 6 bases and J 0 bases, with 14 bases left between them. The CDR3 sequence is CASREGAGYQETQYF. The CDR3 DNA follows: TGTGCCAGCAGAGAGGGGGCGGGGTACCAAGAGACCCAGTACTTC.

Of note for this clonotype: Given a much more abundant clone one base away, this may be a read error. The chain's CDR3 is CASSHEYQESNVLTF. The CDR3 DNA reads as TGTGCCAGCAGCCATGAATATCAAGAGTCCAACGTCCTGACTTTC. The chain carries TRBV3-1 and TRBJ2-6; no reliable D call. The V end lost 3 bases, the J end lost 8 bases, and 14 bases lay between the germline ends. Germline values: CDR1 LGHDT, CDR2 YNNKEL (reference sequence). This CDR3 has 15 residues.

This clonotype was recorded many times. This rearrangement joins TRBV5-5 to TRBJ1-2; D gene uncertain. The CDR3 has 15 residues. Germline V gene sequence: CDR1 SGHKS, CDR2 YYEKEE (reference sequence). V dropped 5 bases and J dropped 5 bases, with 19 bases sitting between them. CDR3: CASSHRHPLGYGYTF. The CDR3 DNA reads as TGTGCCAGCAGTCACCGCCACCCCCTTGGTTATGGCTACACCTTC.

V usage is TRBV7-2 and J usage is TRBJ2-7; D might be TRBD1 (5 bases). The germline V and J ends were trimmed by 6 bases and 1 base, with 10 bases remaining between them. The CDR3 length is 13 residues. Germline loops: CDR1 SGHTA, CDR2 FQGNSA. CDR3 nucleotide sequence: TGTGCCAGCAGACAGGTCCCTTCCTACGAGCAGTACTTC. Its translation is CASRQVPSYEQYF.

This clonotype was seen ten or more times. The V gene is TRBV7-2, the J gene TRBJ2-7, with 7 bases lining up with TRBD1. The CDR3 extends over 14 amino acids. Per the germline V gene, CDR1 is SGHTA and CDR2 is FQGNSA. The trim removed 5 bases at V and 1 base at J, leaving 5 bases unmatched. CDR3 sequence: CASSLRDSSYEQYF. CDR3 DNA sequence: TGTGCCAGCAGCCTCCGGGACAGTTCCTACGAGCAGTACTTC.

Many counts were recorded for this clonotype. The gene calls are TRBV20-1 and TRBJ2-5; a possible D gene is TRBD1 (6 bases). CDR3 length: 13 residues. Germline loops: CDR1 DFQATT, CDR2 SNEGSKA (reference sequence). Trimming removed 5 bases at V and 2 bases at J, with 12 bases between. The CDR3 bases are TGCAGTGCTCAGGGGAGATCACAAGAGACCCAGTACTTC. Its translation: CSAQGRSQETQYF.

The V and J genes are TRBV18 and TRBJ2-6; D is undetermined. V was cut by 2 bases and J by 0 bases, with 11 bases left in between. The germline CDR1 and CDR2 sequences are KGHSH and LQKENI. This CDR3 is built from 17 residues. CDR3 sequence: CASSPNYSRSGANVLTF. CDR3 in DNA: TGTGCCAGCTCACCAAATTACAGCCGCTCTGGGGCCAACGTCCTGACTTTC.

This clonotype occurred many times. The chain links TRBV12-3 or TRBV12-4 to TRBJ2-3; D not certain. Trimming shortened V by 6 bases and J by 0 bases, and 10 bases separated the two germline ends. The CDR3 has 14 residues. Here the CDR3 reads CASSFSGSTDTQYF. The CDR3 DNA reads TGTGCCAGCAGCTTTTCCGGTAGCACAGATACGCAGTATTTT.

About this clonotype: A much larger clone differs from this one at a single base, so this may be a read error. V gene TRBV6-5 combines with J gene TRBJ2-1; 8 nucleotides match TRBD2. The V gene's germline CDR1 is MNHEY and CDR2 SVGAGI. The CDR3 has 17 residues. Trimming removed 0 bases from V and 4 bases from J; junction bases left unmatched: 8. This CDR3 is CASSYSMTSVTYNEQFF. The DNA of the CDR3 is TGTGCCAGCAGTTACTCCATGACTAGCGTTACGTACAATGAGCAGTTCTTC.

This clonotype has a count of ten or more. CDR3 bases: TGCAGTGCTAGAGCCGTGAGGACCGGGGAGCTGTTTTTT. Translation gives CSARAVRTGELFF. V and J are TRBV20-1 and TRBJ2-2; no clear D. Trimming cost V 1 base and J 5 bases, with 8 bases left between them. The length of the CDR3 is 13 residues. Per germline, CDR1 DFQATT and CDR2 SNEGSKA (reference sequence).

This clonotype was recorded at least ten times. The chain combines TRBV12-3 or TRBV12-4 with TRBJ2-7; no clear D. V was trimmed by 1 base and J by 5 bases, leaving 6 bases between them. This CDR3 contains 12 residues. The CDR3 reads CASSLVIHEQYF. In DNA, the CDR3 is TGTGCCAGCAGTTTAGTGATCCACGAGCAGTACTTC.

This clonotype was seen ten or more times. This chain links TRBV5-1 with TRBJ1-2; D is unclear. CDR1 and CDR2 from the germline V gene are SGHRS and YFSETQ. This CDR3 spans 14 amino acids. The V end was cut by 0 bases, the J end by 8 bases, with 14 bases between. The CDR3 DNA reads as TGCGCCAGCAGCTTGGAATTCGGCGCAGAGGGCTACACCTTC. It codes for CASSLEFGAEGYTF.

The rearrangement joins TRBV12-3 or TRBV12-4 to TRBJ2-6; D is ambiguous. This CDR3 has 15 residues. Between the trimmed V and J ends, which lost 2 bases and 0 bases, there was a span of 5 bases. CDR3 coding DNA: TGTGCCAGCAGTTTACTTCGCTCTGGGGCCAACGTCCTGACTTTC. Translation gives CASSLLRSGANVLTF.

Concerning this clonotype itself: A single base separates this from a much larger clone, so it may be a read error. The chain is built from TRBV16 and TRBJ2-7; D unresolved. The germline gives CDR1 KGHSY, CDR2 FQNENV. The CDR3 loop spans 11 amino acids. V shed 4 bases and J shed 5 bases, with 6 bases lying between them. CDR3 amino acids: CASSLSNEQYF. In DNA form, the CDR3 reads TGTGCCAGCAGCCTATCTAACGAGCAGTACTTC. Looking up the rest from reference TRBV16 and TRBJ2-7 gives the full variable domain: GEEVAQTPKHLVRGEGQKAKLYCAPIKGHSYVFWYQQVLKNEFKFLISFQNENVFDETGMPKERFSAKCLPNSPCSLEIQATKLEDSAVYFCASSLSNEQYFGPGTRLTVT.

In its sample, this clonotype was seen many times. V usage is TRBV29-1 and J usage is TRBJ2-7, with no clear D. With 7 bases removed from V and 0 bases from J, the gap between germline ends came to 13 bases. This CDR3 comprises 13 residues. Germline V CDR1 and CDR2: SQVTM, ANQGSEA. The CDR3 region is CSATGGLSYEQYF. CDR3 nucleotides: TGCAGCGCCACTGGCGGTCTCTCCTACGAGCAGTACTTC.

This chain connects TRBV5-1 to TRBJ2-7; tentatively, D is TRBD1 (5 bases). The CDR3 is made up of 16 amino acids. Germline assignment: CDR1 SGHRS and CDR2 YFSETQ. V was clipped by 4 bases and J by 3 bases, with 20 bases between them. In DNA form, the CDR3 reads TGCGCCAGCAGCCCACCTGCAGGGCCCCCGGACTACGAGCAGTACTTC. Its protein product is CASSPPAGPPDYEQYF.

In this sample, this clonotype turned up many times. The chain uses TRBV29-1 and TRBJ2-7; D is undetermined. The CDR3 length is 11 residues. Trimming pared 2 bases from V and 3 bases from J, leaving 5 bases between. Germline lookup yields CDR1 SQVTM and CDR2 ANQGSEA. The CDR3 sequence: CSVELDYEQYF. DNA for the CDR3: TGCAGCGTTGAATTAGACTACGAGCAGTACTTC.